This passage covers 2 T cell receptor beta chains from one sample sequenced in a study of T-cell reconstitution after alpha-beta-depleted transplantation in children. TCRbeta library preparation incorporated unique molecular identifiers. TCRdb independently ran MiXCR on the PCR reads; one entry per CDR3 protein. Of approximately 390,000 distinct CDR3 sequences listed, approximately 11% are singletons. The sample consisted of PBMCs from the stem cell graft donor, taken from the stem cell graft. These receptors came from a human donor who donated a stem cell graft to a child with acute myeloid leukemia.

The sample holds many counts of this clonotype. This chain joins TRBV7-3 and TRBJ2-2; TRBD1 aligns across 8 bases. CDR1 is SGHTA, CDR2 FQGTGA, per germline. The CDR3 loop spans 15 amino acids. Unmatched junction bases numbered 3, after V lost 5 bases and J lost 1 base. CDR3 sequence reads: CASSRGQENTGELFF. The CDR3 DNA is TGTGCCAGCAGCCGGGGACAGGAGAACACCGGGGAGCTGTTTTTT.

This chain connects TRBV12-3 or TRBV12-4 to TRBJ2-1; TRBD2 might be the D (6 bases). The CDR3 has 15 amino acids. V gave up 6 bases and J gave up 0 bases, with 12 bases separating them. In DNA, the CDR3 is TGTGCCAGCAGCGGGGGACGGAGCTCCTACAATGAGCAGTTCTTC. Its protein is CASSGGRSSYNEQFF.